This TCR beta chain was found in a study of blood T cell repertoires in COVID-19. Generated by immunoSEQ multiplex PCR, the TCRdb table keeps only in-frame clones and is missing some. The sample includes approximately 120,000 clones, around 70% of them seen just once. CDR1 and CDR2 (germline): LNHDA, SQIVND (reference sequence). Losses at the gene ends were 4 bases for V and 5 bases for J; bases not matched to a gene: 8. CDR3 length: 15 amino acids. The genes are TRBV19 and TRBJ2-7; 10 bases map to TRBD2. The receptor's source is a man between 60 and 75 years old with acute or convalescent COVID-19. Sequencing was carried out using peripheral blood. The CDR3 sequence is CASSTIAGGRNEQYF. The CDR3 coding sequence is TGTGCCAGTAGTACAATAGCGGGGGGCAGGAACGAGCAGTACTTC. Full variable domain (remainder filled in from reference TRBV19 and TRBJ2-7): DGGITQSPKYLFRKEGQNVTLSCEQNLNHDAMYWYRQDPGQGLRLIYYSQIVNDFQKGDIAEGYSVSREKKESFPLTVTSAQKNPTAFYLCASSTIAGGRNEQYFGPGTRLTVT.